These T cell receptor beta chains were read from a single sample in a study of a mutant IDH1 vaccine in newly diagnosed glioma. These receptors lack a known antigen. Clones were read by immunoSEQ multiplex PCR, and TCRdb kept only the in-frame ones, dropping some. The sample consists of some 38,000 clones, 65% to 80% of them appearing once. The sequencing used PBMCs, collected from a glioma patient whose treatment included an IDH1 peptide vaccine. The receptors derive from a man in his forties with glioma. Both conserved end residues are part of each CDR3. The D gene is left open where the match is weak. Size is stated for part of the rows, as once, few or many counts, or as a class when the clone is expanded.

D	length	V	J	size	CDR3	DNA
.	14	TRBV6-5	TRBJ2-6	.	CASTLYPGANVLTF	TGTGCCAGCACCCTTTACCCTGGGGCCAACGTCCTGACTTTC
.	15	TRBV5-4	TRBJ2-3	once	CASSFGDRRTDTQYF	TGTGCCAGCAGCTTCGGCGACCGCCGCACAGATACGCAGTATTTT
TRBD1	15	TRBV5-4	TRBJ1-2	few	CASSLGTGGNYGYTF	TGTGCCAGCAGCTTGGGGACAGGGGGAAACTATGGCTACACCTTC
.	14	TRBV11-3	TRBJ1-1	.	CASSSTTGSTEAFF	TGTGCCAGCAGCTCAACCACAGGGTCCACTGAAGCTTTCTTT
.	16	TRBV6-6	TRBJ1-6	.	CASSYGVKTRDSPLHF	TGTGCCAGCAGTTACGGGGTTAAGACAAGAGATTCACCCCTCCACTTT
.	14	TRBV5-1	TRBJ2-3	once	CASSLEEGLYTQYF	TGCGCCAGCAGCTTGGAAGAGGGCCTATATACGCAGTATTTT
.	15	TRBV7-7	TRBJ2-1	.	CASSLRPEHSSEKFF	TGTGCCAGCAGCTTACGCCCGGAACATTCCTCGGAGAAGTTCTTC
.	12	TRBV5-8	TRBJ1-4	.	CASRDPNEKLFF	TGTGCCAGCAGGGACCCTAATGAAAAACTGTTTTTT
.	14	TRBV6-5	TRBJ1-1	.	CASSYSGRNTEAFF	TGTGCCAGCAGTTACTCCGGGCGTAACACTGAAGCTTTCTTT
TRBD2	16	TRBV7-9	TRBJ2-1	.	CASSPTSGSSYNEQFF	TGTGCCAGCAGCCCAACTAGCGGGAGCTCCTACAATGAGCAGTTCTTC
TRBD1	15	TRBV9	TRBJ1-2	.	CASSLRDRAHYGYTF	TGTGCCAGCAGCCTCCGGGACAGGGCCCATTATGGCTACACCTTC
.	16	TRBV4-1	TRBJ2-7	.	CASSQEEGRGSYEQYF	TGCGCCAGCAGCCAAGAGGAGGGCAGGGGATCCTACGAGCAGTACTTC
.	15	TRBV7-9	TRBJ1-6	.	CASSSFGGGNSPLHF	TGTGCCAGCAGCTCCTTCGGGGGTGGAAATTCACCCCTCCACTTT
TRBD1	15	TRBV2	TRBJ2-7	once	CASRQAGQGSYEQYF	TGTGCCAGCCGCCAGGCGGGACAGGGCTCCTACGAGCAGTACTTC
TRBD1	14	TRBV2	TRBJ1-6	.	CASMTRGLNSPLHF	TGTGCCAGCATGACGAGGGGGCTTAATTCACCCCTCCACTTT
.	14	TRBV5-6	TRBJ1-3	.	CASSWTAVGNTIYF	TGTGCCAGCAGCTGGACGGCGGTGGGAAACACCATATATTTT
.	14	TRBV2	TRBJ1-1	.	CASREQELNTEAFF	TGTGCCAGCAGGGAACAGGAATTGAACACTGAAGCTTTCTTT
TRBD2	17	TRBV15	TRBJ2-1	.	CATSRGLAGAIYNEQFF	TGTGCCACCAGCAGAGGGTTAGCGGGAGCCATATACAATGAGCAGTTCTTC
.	15	TRBV18	TRBJ2-1	few	CASSPRTSDYNEQFF	TGTGCCAGCTCACCACGGACAAGCGATTACAATGAGCAGTTCTTC
.	11	TRBV20-1	TRBJ2-3	.	CSARDSGTQYF	TGCAGTGCTAGGGACAGTGGAACGCAGTATTTT
.	13	TRBV19	TRBJ1-2	.	CASRDQDRYGYTF	TGTGCCAGTAGAGATCAGGATCGCTATGGCTACACCTTC
.	15	TRBV5-6	TRBJ2-2	.	CASSQKAWVTGELFF	TGTGCCAGCAGCCAGAAGGCATGGGTGACCGGGGAGCTGTTTTTT
.	12	TRBV7-2	TRBJ1-1	.	CASSPQYREAFF	TGTGCCAGCAGCCCTCAATACAGGGAAGCTTTCTTT
.	15	TRBV25-1	TRBJ1-1	few	CASSESLERDTEAFF	TGTGCCAGCAGTGAGTCCTTGGAGAGGGACACTGAAGCTTTCTTT
.	15	TRBV11-2	TRBJ1-4	.	CASSLAAGAREKLFF	TGTGCCAGCAGCTTAGCCGCGGGGGCTAGGGAAAAACTGTTTTTT
TRBD1	15	TRBV2	TRBJ2-2	.	CASTPTGGGTGELFF	TGTGCCAGCACCCCGACAGGGGGAGGCACCGGGGAGCTGTTTTTT
.	14	TRBV7-8	TRBJ2-3	once	CASTSSRSSDTQYF	TGTGCCAGCACCTCCTCCCGGAGCTCAGATACGCAGTATTTT
TRBD1	18	TRBV7-8	TRBJ1-5	.	CASSLVGTGGSGNQPQHF	TGTGCCAGCAGCTTAGTTGGGACAGGGGGTTCGGGCAATCAGCCCCAGCATTTT
TRBD1	14	TRBV2	TRBJ2-4	.	CASSVFDRANIQYF	TGTGCCAGCAGTGTCTTCGACAGGGCTAACATTCAGTACTTC
.	14	TRBV2	TRBJ2-3	.	CASSALGGRFSQYF	TGTGCCAGCAGTGCGCTAGGGGGTCGTTTTTCGCAGTATTTT
TRBD1	14	TRBV27	TRBJ2-1	.	CASRIRGQENEQFF	TGTGCCAGCAGGATCAGGGGGCAGGAGAATGAGCAGTTCTTC
TRBD1	14	TRBV7-9	TRBJ1-2	.	CASSLLGGAYGYTF	TGTGCCAGCAGCTTGCTAGGGGGCGCGTATGGCTACACCTTC
.	13	TRBV19	TRBJ1-4	.	CASSDSLSEKLFF	TGTGCCAGTAGCGACAGTCTTAGTGAAAAACTGTTTTTT
.	14	TRBV5-1	TRBJ1-2	.	CASSSGTLGLGYTF	TGCGCCAGCAGCTCCGGGACGTTGGGTTTGGGCTACACCTTC
.	17	TRBV25-1	TRBJ2-3	.	CASSPTRGGATIDTQYF	TGTGCCAGCAGTCCAACCCGTGGGGGGGCTACTATAGATACGCAGTATTTT
TRBD1	16	TRBV5-6	TRBJ2-5	.	CASSEWGVGQQETQYF	TGTGCCAGCAGCGAATGGGGAGTGGGACAGCAAGAGACCCAGTACTTC
.	14	TRBV5-1	TRBJ2-7	.	CASSLFSENYEQYF	TGCGCCAGCAGCTTGTTTTCGGAAAACTACGAGCAGTACTTC
.	16	TRBV11-3	TRBJ2-7	.	CASSPSRGTGRLEQYF	TGTGCCAGCAGCCCGAGCCGTGGGACTGGGAGGCTCGAGCAGTACTTC
.	15	TRBV7-9	TRBJ1-1	.	CASSPVGLLEMGAFF	TGTGCCAGCAGCCCCGTGGGCTTACTAGAAATGGGGGCTTTCTTT
.	16	TRBV9	TRBJ1-1	once	CASRAPFGNTGTEAFF	TGTGCCAGCAGGGCCCCTTTCGGGAATACCGGCACTGAAGCTTTCTTT
.	18	TRBV5-1	TRBJ2-6	.	CASSPPRDTAGGANVLTF	TGCGCCAGCAGCCCACCGAGAGACACCGCGGGCGGGGCCAACGTCCTGACTTTC
.	13	TRBV7-2	TRBJ1-5	.	CASSLGASQPQHF	TGTGCCAGCAGCTTAGGGGCCTCCCAGCCCCAGCATTTT
.	17	TRBV2	TRBJ1-1	few	CASSEARKGVLNTEAFF	TGTGCCAGCAGTGAAGCCAGAAAGGGGGTCCTGAACACTGAAGCTTTCTTT
.	16	TRBV18	TRBJ2-5	.	CASSREPQGGQETQYF	TGTGCCAGCTCACGAGAGCCACAGGGCGGGCAAGAGACCCAGTACTTC
TRBD2	19	TRBV27	TRBJ2-3	.	CASSLSLSGRGPSTDTQYF	TGTGCCAGCAGTTTATCGCTAAGCGGGAGGGGGCCCAGCACAGATACGCAGTATTTT
.	15	TRBV23-1	TRBJ1-2	.	CASSQSRGLRQHYTF	TGCGCCAGCAGTCAATCAAGAGGCCTCAGACAGCACTACACCTTC
.	14	TRBV10-1	TRBJ2-3	.	CASSEDGRTDTQYF	TGCGCCAGCAGTGAAGACGGGCGCACAGATACGCAGTATTTT
TRBD1	16	TRBV5-6	TRBJ2-1	.	CASSSPLGQVGNEQFF	TGTGCCAGCAGCTCCCCCTTGGGACAGGTCGGCAATGAGCAGTTCTTC
.	15	TRBV7-7	TRBJ2-1	once	CASSSDRTGIQEQFF	TGTGCCAGCAGCTCAGACCGGACGGGAATCCAAGAGCAGTTCTTC
.	14	TRBV19	TRBJ2-1	.	CASSIAADYNEQFF	TGTGCCAGTAGTATAGCGGCTGATTACAATGAGCAGTTCTTC
.	16	TRBV27	TRBJ1-5	.	CASSPLGGYSNQPQHF	TGTGCCAGCAGTCCCCTCGGGGGATATAGCAATCAGCCCCAGCATTTT
.	18	TRBV5-5	TRBJ2-6	.	CASSLLRAGSSGANVLTF	TGTGCCAGCAGCTTGTTGCGGGCAGGCAGCTCTGGGGCCAACGTCCTGACTTTC
.	15	TRBV19	TRBJ2-1	.	CASSMRTSSYNEQFF	TGTGCCAGTAGTATGAGGACGAGCTCCTACAATGAGCAGTTCTTC
.	13	TRBV19	TRBJ2-1	.	CASSIGEYNEQFF	TGTGCCAGTAGTATTGGGGAATACAATGAGCAGTTCTTC
.	14	TRBV7-8	TRBJ1-5	.	CASSFGQRGQPQHF	TGTGCCAGCAGCTTCGGGCAAAGGGGTCAGCCCCAGCATTTT
.	13	TRBV6-5	TRBJ1-2	.	CASSPRGHHGYTF	TGTGCCAGCAGTCCCCGCGGACATCATGGCTACACCTTC
TRBD2	15	TRBV7-9	TRBJ2-1	.	CASSLASGSNDEQFF	TGTGCCAGCAGCTTAGCTAGCGGGAGTAATGATGAGCAGTTCTTC